The clone carrying this T cell receptor beta chain has a count of ten or more. Time point here: patch test 1, 2 weeks after DPC sensitization. Treatment given: therapeutic diphenylcyclopropenone sensitization with weekly scalp DPC. The sample originates from a study of human T cells and chemical hapten exposure. Study background: On approximately 2 cm by approximately 2 cm of upper inner arm skin, sensitization was performed with 2% DPC. Patients had diphenylcyclopropenone applied to the scalp weekly throughout the roughly 25-week study.

TCRdb re-called the RACE reads with MiXCR, one entry per CDR3 protein. This sample yields roughly 98,000 distinct CDR3 sequences, of which 9.5% to 15% are seen a single time; roughly 2.1% belongs to the top ten. The CDR3 sequence is 13 residues long. V was pared by 0 bases and J by 6 bases, with 8 bases between. Germline lookup yields CDR1 LGHNA and CDR2 YSLEER. The clonotype originates from a woman aged 40-49 years with alopecia areata. Some clones in this sample may be carry-over from other donors' samples. The gene calls are TRBV4-3 and TRBJ1-2; D is unresolved. The material sequenced was whole blood, taken in connection with sensitization to the hapten diphenylcyclopropenone (DPC). The CDR3 DNA reads as TGCGCCAGCAGCCAAGATGGCGGGGATGGCTACACCTTC. Residues: CASSQDGGDGYTF.